These 19 T cell receptor beta chains originate from one sample sequenced in a study of blood T cell repertoires in COVID-19. The assay was immunoSEQ multiplex PCR, and TCRdb's table has in-frame clones only and misses some. The sample has about 480,000 clones; over 75% are singletons. Sequenced material: PBMCs or T cells enriched from blood (not recorded which). The receptor set was obtained from a woman in her 40s who had recovered from COVID-19.

The chain joins TRBV5-1 to TRBJ1-1, with TRBD1 matching over 7 bases. The ends lost 2 bases at V and 2 bases at J; junction bases unmatched: 3. Germline assignment: CDR1 SGHRS and CDR2 YFSETQ. The CDR3 is made up of 14 amino acids. CDR3 loop: CASSFDRANTEAFF. The CDR3 nucleotides are TGCGCCAGCAGCTTTGACAGGGCCAACACTGAAGCTTTCTTT. The whole variable domain, remainder taken from reference TRBV5-1 and TRBJ1-1, is KAGVTQTPRYLIKTRGQQVTLSCSPISGHRSVSWYQQTPGQGLQFLFEYFSETQRNKGNFPGRFSGRQFSNSRSEMNVSTLELGDSALYLCASSFDRANTEAFFGQGTRLTVV.

This clone has more than one count but fewer than ten. The V and J genes are TRBV7-9 and TRBJ1-1, with D perhaps TRBD1 (5 bases). CDR1 and CDR2 from the germline V gene are SEHNR and FQNEAQ (reference sequence). The CDR3 consists of 14 residues. Trimming removed 2 bases at V and 5 bases at J, with 12 bases between. The CDR3 sequence is CASSLTGIETEAFF. CDR3 sequence (DNA): TGTGCCAGCAGCTTAACAGGAATTGAGACTGAAGCTTTCTTT.

This chain uses TRBV6-6 with TRBJ2-3; possible D gene TRBD1, 6 bases. The CDR3 contains 16 residues. The V and J ends lost 2 bases and 3 bases respectively, with 15 bases between them. Germline V gene lookup returns CDR1 MNHNY and CDR2 SVGAGI (reference sequence). This chain's CDR3 is CASSYGTSGGTDTQYF. In DNA form, the CDR3 reads TGTGCCAGCAGTTACGGGACATCCGGCGGGACAGATACGCAGTATTTT.

V and J are TRBV16 and TRBJ1-1; D ambiguous. Germline-derived CDR1 and CDR2 are KGHSY and FQNENV. The V end was cut by 4 bases, the J end by 1 base, with 7 bases between. The CDR3 sequence is 13 residues long. DNA of the CDR3: TGTGCCAGCAGCCTAGCCAGGAACACTGAAGCTTTCTTT. This translates into CASSLARNTEAFF.

The CDR3 bases are TGTGCCAGCAGCCCTTCCCAGGGGGCGAACACTGAAGCTTTCTTT. Its protein is CASSPSQGANTEAFF. V gene TRBV5-4 combines with J gene TRBJ1-1; the match to TRBD1 covers 8 bases. Trimming removed 4 bases from V and 1 base from J; junction bases left unmatched: 6. CDR1 SGHNT and CDR2 YYREEE come from the germline V gene (reference sequence). The CDR3 loop spans 15 amino acids.

CDR3 in amino acids: CASSLAEGTGELFF. The CDR3 DNA is TGTGCCAGCAGCTTGGCCGAGGGAACCGGGGAGCTGTTTTTT. The chain links TRBV5-4 to TRBJ2-2; weak D call: TRBD2 (5 bases). The CDR3 length is 14 residues. Germline CDR1 is SGHNT and CDR2 is YYREEE (reference sequence). With 0 bases removed from V and 5 bases from J, the gap between germline ends came to 8 bases.

The chain joins TRBV10-1 to TRBJ1-1; 9 nucleotides agree with TRBD1. The CDR3 length is 13 residues. With V trimmed by 6 bases and J by 7 bases, 6 bases remained unmatched. In germline, CDR1 is WNHNN, CDR2 SYGVQD (reference sequence). CDR3 loop: CASRGQGRDEAFF. CDR3 nucleotides: TGCGCCAGCAGGGGACAGGGTCGGGATGAAGCTTTCTTT.

Written as DNA, the CDR3 is TGTGCCAGTAGTAGACCCCGGGACAGGGGCAGGGAAAAACTGTTTTTT. The encoded protein is CASSRPRDRGREKLFF. The chain recombines TRBV19 with TRBJ1-4, with 10 bases that match TRBD1. The CDR3 length is 16 residues. CDR1 is LNHDA, CDR2 SQIVND, per germline (reference sequence). Trimming cost V 4 bases and J 8 bases; bases outside gene matches: 10.

Here the CDR3 reads CAWSGLGNEQFF. CDR3 sequence (DNA): TGTGCCTGGAGCGGACTTGGCAATGAGCAGTTCTTC. The chain employs TRBV30 and TRBJ2-1, with a possible D match to TRBD2 (5 bases). The V gene's germline CDR1 is GTSNPN and CDR2 SVGIG (reference sequence). V was shortened by 3 bases and J by 6 bases, with 9 bases between the two germline ends. This CDR3 region has 12 residues.

The chain employs TRBV2 and TRBJ2-6; D might be TRBD1 (5 bases). Per the germline V gene, CDR1 is SNHLY and CDR2 is FYNNEI. This CDR3 is 15 amino acids long. V lost 6 bases, J lost 0 bases, and 9 bases lay in between. DNA of the CDR3: TGTGCCAGCAGACAGGACGTCTCTGGGGCCAACGTCCTGACTTTC. Amino acids: CASRQDVSGANVLTF.

This clone was counted once. V usage is TRBV6-5 and J usage is TRBJ2-7, with D possibly being TRBD2 (7 bases). Germline CDR1 is MNHEY and CDR2 is SVGAGI. V was cut by 7 bases and J by 0 bases, with 10 bases left in between. The CDR3 is made up of 13 amino acids. CDR3 region: CASMAGASYEQYF. The CDR3, as DNA: TGTGCCAGCATGGCGGGGGCCTCCTACGAGCAGTACTTC.

The rearrangement uses TRBV7-2 and TRBJ2-1, with D possibly matching TRBD1 (6 bases). V was shortened by 5 bases and J by 6 bases, with 20 bases between the two germline ends. CDR3 length: 16 residues. Germline CDR1 and CDR2: SGHTA and FQGNSA. Here the CDR3 DNA reads TGTGCCAGCAGCCCCTATGGGACAATTTTCCCCAATGAGCAGTTCTTC. Residues: CASSPYGTIFPNEQFF.

This rearrangement joins TRBV2 to TRBJ1-1, with D maybe TRBD1 (5 bases). V was clipped by 2 bases and J by 0 bases, with 19 bases between them. The CDR3 is 18 residues long. Germline V CDR1 and CDR2: SNHLY, FYNNEI. The DNA for the CDR3 is TGTGCCAGCAGTGAACCACTACAGGTCGAAGGGCTGAACACTGAAGCTTTCTTT. Protein sequence: CASSEPLQVEGLNTEAFF.

The chain carries TRBV19 and TRBJ1-1; D ambiguous. The CDR3 has 16 residues. V was pared by 1 base and J by 5 bases, with 17 bases between. Per germline, CDR1 LNHDA and CDR2 SQIVND (reference sequence). In nucleotides, the CDR3 is TGTGCCAGTAGTATAGCATCCACCTTCGGGTGGACTGAAGCTTTCTTT. It encodes CASSIASTFGWTEAFF.

The V and J genes are TRBV12-3 or TRBV12-4 and TRBJ1-1; no clear D. V was pared by 6 bases and J by 0 bases, with 5 bases between. This CDR3 is built from 12 residues. The CDR3 loop reads CASRAMNTEAFF. DNA of the CDR3: TGTGCCAGCAGAGCTATGAACACTGAAGCTTTCTTT.

The chain links TRBV9 to TRBJ2-1; 10 bases are a match to TRBD2. CDR3 length: 16 residues. Germline V gene data show CDR1 as SGDLS and CDR2 as YYNGEE. After removal of 4 bases from V and 8 bases from J, the junction contained 12 bases not matched to a gene. CDR3 nucleotide sequence: TGTGCCAGCAGCTCCCTAGCGGGAGAAGGGACGTATGAGCAGTTCTTC. Its translation: CASSSLAGEGTYEQFF.

The chain uses TRBV7-2 and TRBJ1-5; maybe TRBD1 (5 bases). CDR1 and CDR2 (germline): SGHTA, FQGNSA. The V and J ends lost 5 bases and 1 base respectively, with 12 bases between them. The CDR3 is 15 residues long. The CDR3: CASSPRGISNQPQHF. For the CDR3, the DNA is TGTGCCAGCAGCCCTAGGGGAATCAGCAATCAGCCCCAGCATTTT.

The gene calls are TRBV28 and TRBJ2-7; D is uncertain. The V and J ends lost 6 bases and 5 bases respectively, with 8 bases between them. The CDR3 consists of 11 residues. Per the germline V gene, CDR1 is MDHEN and CDR2 is SYDVKM. CDR3 DNA sequence: TGTGCCAGCAGGGTTATAGACGAGCAGTACTTC. Translated, it gives CASRVIDEQYF.

V and J are TRBV28 and TRBJ2-5, with D maybe TRBD1 (6 bases). Germline CDR1 reads MDHEN; CDR2 reads SYDVKM. Trimming removed 7 bases from V and 5 bases from J, with 14 bases in between. The CDR3 sequence is 13 residues long. The CDR3 reads CASIKQGLETQYF. The CDR3 nucleotides read TGTGCCAGCATTAAACAGGGTTTGGAGACCCAGTACTTC.